The next 22 T cell receptor beta chains were all read from a single sample in a study of beta chain features in type 1 diabetes. The study, taken as a whole, reports: Shortening of TCRB CDR3s, moderate but significant, appeared in all four CD4+ subsets of Type 1 diabetes patients.

All of the isolated RNA was reverse transcribed, so expressed TCRB transcripts were sequenced. The repertoire was sequenced with immunoSEQ multiplex PCR; TCRdb's copy has only in-frame clones and lacks some. The sample records 250,000 to 300,000 clones, 24% being singletons. These TCRs' antigens remain unknown. Source material: naive CD4+ T cells from blood. These receptors originate from a woman in her twenties or thirties with type 1 diabetes.

V is TRBV30 and J is TRBJ2-7; TRBD1 aligns across 10 bases. This CDR3 has 14 amino acids. Germline values: CDR1 GTSNPN, CDR2 SVGIG (reference sequence). The junction had 8 bases not matched to a gene; V was cut back by 2 bases and J by 7 bases. CDR3 sequence (DNA): TGTGCCTGGAGTTTAGGGACAGGGGTTTTAGAGCAGTACTTC. This sequence encodes CAWSLGTGVLEQYF.

The chain joins TRBV27 to TRBJ1-5, with 7 bases identical to TRBD1. The CDR3 has 14 residues. Per the germline V gene, CDR1 is MNHEY and CDR2 is SMNVEV (reference sequence). V was clipped by 6 bases and J by 6 bases; unmatched bases: 8. The CDR3: CASSPTGFRQPQHF. CDR3 DNA: TGTGCCAGCAGCCCGACAGGGTTCCGTCAGCCCCAGCATTTT.

The rearrangement joins TRBV18 to TRBJ2-7; the match to TRBD1 covers 9 bases. The V gene's germline CDR1 is KGHSH and CDR2 LQKENI. V trimming: 3 bases; J trimming: 0 bases; junction bases outside the gene matches: 6. This CDR3 region has 16 residues. The CDR3 loop is CASSPTGTGSSYEQYF. The CDR3 nucleotides read TGTGCCAGCTCACCGACCGGGACAGGGAGCTCCTACGAGCAGTACTTC.

Remarks on this clone: Other DNA sequences in the sample encode the same CDR3. The chain carries TRBV30 and TRBJ2-7; D is uncertain. Trimming took 5 bases from V and 1 from J, leaving 9 bases between them. Germline CDR1 and CDR2: GTSNPN and SVGIG (reference sequence). CDR3 size: 12 residues. The CDR3 DNA follows: TGTGCCTGGGCCTCCGGGTCCTACGAGCAGTACTTC. Amino acid sequence: CAWASGSYEQYF.

The V and J genes are TRBV29-1 and TRBJ1-1; weak D call: TRBD1 (6 bases). The length of the CDR3 is 11 residues. From germline, CDR1 is SQVTM and CDR2 ANQGSEA. Trimming pared 7 bases from V and 6 bases from J, leaving 12 bases between. The CDR3 DNA reads as TGCAGCGGTGCACAGGGTGCTGAAGCTTTCTTT. Its protein is CSGAQGAEAFF.

The V gene is TRBV6-5, the J gene TRBJ1-1, with a tentative D call TRBD1 (5 bases). The CDR3 has 13 amino acids. Trimming removed 3 bases at V and 3 bases at J, with 8 bases between. The germline V gene encodes CDR1 MNHEY and CDR2 SVGAGI. The CDR3 bases are TGTGCCAGCAGTTATCGGGGGGACACTGAAGCTTTCTTT. It is translated as CASSYRGDTEAFF.

This chain uses TRBV11-1 with TRBJ2-6; D is ambiguous. The CDR3 covers 13 residues. In germline, CDR1 is SGHAT, CDR2 FQDESV (reference sequence). The germline V and J ends were trimmed by 11 bases and 3 bases, with 11 bases remaining between them. Here the CDR3 DNA reads TGTGCCGCGCCGTTGAATGGGGCCAACGTCCTGACTTTC. Its translation: CAAPLNGANVLTF.

This clone was recorded a few times. The J gene is TRBJ1-1, the V gene TRBV18; D unclear. Between the trimmed V and J ends, which lost 6 bases and 6 bases, there was a span of 11 bases. The CDR3 sequence is 12 residues long. The V gene's germline CDR1 is KGHSH and CDR2 LQKENI. The CDR3 sequence is CASSPSSAEAFF. The CDR3 DNA follows: TGTGCCAGCTCGCCATCGAGTGCTGAAGCTTTCTTT.

V usage is TRBV9 and J usage is TRBJ1-1; D remains unclear. Trimming left V 8 bases short and J 5 bases short, with 13 bases between. CDR3 size: 12 residues. From germline, CDR1 is SGDLS and CDR2 YYNGEE. The CDR3 sequence: CARRGRKTEAFF. In nucleotides, the CDR3 is TGTGCCAGAAGAGGAAGGAAAACTGAAGCTTTCTTT.

The rearrangement joins TRBV27 to TRBJ1-2; 11 bases map to TRBD1. The CDR3 length is 16 residues. Trimming removed 5 bases from V and 6 bases from J; junction bases left unmatched: 11. From germline, CDR1 is MNHEY and CDR2 SMNVEV (reference sequence). For the CDR3, the DNA is TGTGCCAGCAGTAACCGGGACAGGGGGTATTCGGATGGCTACACCTTC. Protein sequence: CASSNRDRGYSDGYTF.

This rearrangement joins TRBV4-1 to TRBJ1-3, with 8 bases identical to TRBD1. Germline V gene sequence: CDR1 MGHRA, CDR2 YSYEKL. The CDR3 has 17 amino acids. With 4 bases clipped from V and 0 bases from J, the junction kept 8 bases outside the gene matches. The CDR3 loop reads CASSPGQARTSGNTIYF. As DNA, the CDR3 is TGCGCCAGCAGCCCGGGACAGGCGAGGACCTCTGGAAACACCATATATTTT.

This clone appeared a few times. The CDR3: CASSSGGAGYGYTF. The CDR3 nucleotides are TGTGCCAGCAGTTCTGGGGGCGCGGGCTATGGCTACACCTTC. V gene TRBV25-1 combines with J gene TRBJ1-2; a possible D gene is TRBD1 (6 bases). The germline V gene encodes CDR1 MGHDK and CDR2 SYGVNS. Trimming took off 5 bases at V and 4 bases at J, with 14 bases between the two ends. The CDR3 covers 14 residues.

The V gene is TRBV29-1, the J gene TRBJ1-3, with a weak D call TRBD1 (6 bases). The CDR3 has 15 residues. Per germline, CDR1 SQVTM and CDR2 ANQGSEA. The V gene lost 0 bases and the J gene lost 4 bases, with 13 bases spanning the gap. CDR3 nucleotide sequence: TGCAGCGTTGAAGATGAGCCCAGGGGCGGAAACACCATATATTTT. Protein: CSVEDEPRGGNTIYF.

V and J are TRBV11-2 and TRBJ2-1; 8 bases fit TRBD2. The CDR3 runs 16 residues. The germline CDR1 and CDR2 sequences are SGHAT and FQNNGV. J gave up 1 base and V 2 bases, and 4 bases lay outside the gene matches. CDR3 DNA: TGTGCCAGCAGCTTATTAACTAGCGGTTCCTACAATGAGCAGTTCTTC. The encoded protein is CASSLLTSGSYNEQFF.

This clone occurred a few times. The chain combines TRBV4-1 with TRBJ2-5; no clear D gene. Trimming cost V 0 bases and J 0 bases, with 11 bases left between them. Germline V lookup: CDR1 MGHRA, CDR2 YSYEKL. The CDR3 is 16 residues long. CDR3 sequence reads: CASSQDGQLHQETQYF. CDR3 DNA sequence: TGCGCCAGCAGCCAAGATGGGCAGTTACACCAAGAGACCCAGTACTTC.

This clone was counted only a few times. The chain is built from TRBV29-1 and TRBJ2-3; D perhaps matches TRBD2 (6 bases). Trimming stripped 5 bases from V and 3 bases from J, with 9 bases between. CDR1 is SQVTM, CDR2 ANQGSEA, per germline. The CDR3 loop spans 12 amino acids. The CDR3 spells CSVLARTDTQYF. The CDR3 nucleotides read TGCAGCGTTCTAGCGAGAACAGATACGCAGTATTTT.

The chain recombines TRBV5-1 with TRBJ2-7, with D unclear. Trimming removed 1 base from V and 3 bases from J, with 14 bases in between. Germline V gene lookup returns CDR1 SGHRS and CDR2 YFSETQ. The CDR3 length is 15 residues. This CDR3 reads CASSLLLGSGYEQYF. The DNA for the CDR3 is TGCGCCAGCAGCTTGCTTCTTGGTTCGGGCTACGAGCAGTACTTC.

The chain has TRBV5-6 and TRBJ2-2; 8 bases map to TRBD2. This CDR3 region has 15 residues. V lost 4 bases to trimming and J lost 3 bases; unmatched junction nucleotides: 5. Germline lookup yields CDR1 SGHDT and CDR2 YYEEEE. Here the CDR3 DNA reads TGTGCCAGCAGCCTCAGCGGGGGATACACCGGGGAGCTGTTTTTT. Translation: CASSLSGGYTGELFF.

The CDR3 reads CASILRGSHEKLFF. Here the CDR3 DNA reads TGTGCCAGCATACTACGAGGCAGCCATGAAAAACTGTTTTTT. The genes are TRBV6-1 and TRBJ1-4; D not resolved. In germline, CDR1 is MNHNS, CDR2 SASEGT. Trimming cost V 7 bases and J 6 bases, with 15 bases left between them. The CDR3 is 14 amino acids.

This clone was counted a few times. The rearrangement joins TRBV30 to TRBJ1-4; 7 bases map to TRBD1. Trimming at V came to 8 bases and at J to 6 bases, leaving 9 bases not matched to a gene. The germline V gene has CDR1 GTSNPN and CDR2 SVGIG (reference sequence). This CDR3 has 13 amino acids. CDR3 sequence reads: CALRDSGYEKLFF. The CDR3 DNA follows: TGTGCCCTGAGGGACAGTGGCTATGAAAAACTGTTTTTT. Full variable domain (missing parts from reference TRBV30 and TRBJ1-4): SQTIHQWPATLVQPVGSPLSLECTVEGTSNPNLYWYRQAAGRGLQLLFYSVGIGQISSEVPQNLSASRPQDRQFILSSKKLLLSDSGFYLCALRDSGYEKLFFGSGTQLSVL.

The V and J genes are TRBV5-4 and TRBJ2-7; TRBD1 matches 7 bases. The CDR3 has 14 amino acids. The germline V gene encodes CDR1 SGHNT and CDR2 YYREEE (reference sequence). V was pared by 2 bases and J by 3 bases, with 5 bases of the junction left unmatched. The CDR3 DNA reads TGTGCCAGCAGCTTAGGGGGCCCGGACTACGAGCAGTACTTC. It yields the protein CASSLGGPDYEQYF. The full variable domain, completed using reference TRBV5-4 and TRBJ2-7, is ETGVTQSPTHLIKTRGQQVTLRCSSQSGHNTVSWYQQALGQGPQFIFQYYREEENGRGNFPPRFSGLQFPNYSSELNVNALELDDSALYLCASSLGGPDYEQYFGPGTRLTVT.

The chain carries TRBV9 and TRBJ2-7; weak D call: TRBD2 (6 bases). Between the trimmed V and J ends, which lost 3 bases and 0 bases, there was a span of 10 bases. Per germline, CDR1 SGDLS and CDR2 YYNGEE. This CDR3 comprises 14 residues. The CDR3 region has the DNA TGTGCCAGCAGCGCGGGGCGGGGCTCCTACGAGCAGTACTTC. This translates into CASSAGRGSYEQYF.